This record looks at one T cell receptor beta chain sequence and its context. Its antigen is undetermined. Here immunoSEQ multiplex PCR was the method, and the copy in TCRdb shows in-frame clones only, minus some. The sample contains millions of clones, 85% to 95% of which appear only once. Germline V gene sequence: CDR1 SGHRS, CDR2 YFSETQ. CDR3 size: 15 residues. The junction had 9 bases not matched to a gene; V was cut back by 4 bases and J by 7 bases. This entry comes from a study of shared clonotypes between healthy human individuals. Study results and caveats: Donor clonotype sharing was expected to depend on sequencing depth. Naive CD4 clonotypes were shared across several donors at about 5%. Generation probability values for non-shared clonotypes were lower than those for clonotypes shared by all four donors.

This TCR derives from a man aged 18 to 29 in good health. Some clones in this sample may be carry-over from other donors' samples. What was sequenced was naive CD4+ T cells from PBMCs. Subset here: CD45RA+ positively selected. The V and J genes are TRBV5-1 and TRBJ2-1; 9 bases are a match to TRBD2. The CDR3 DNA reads TGCGCCAGCAGCCAATTAGCGGGAGAGAGGAATGAGCAGTTCTTC. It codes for CASSQLAGERNEQFF.